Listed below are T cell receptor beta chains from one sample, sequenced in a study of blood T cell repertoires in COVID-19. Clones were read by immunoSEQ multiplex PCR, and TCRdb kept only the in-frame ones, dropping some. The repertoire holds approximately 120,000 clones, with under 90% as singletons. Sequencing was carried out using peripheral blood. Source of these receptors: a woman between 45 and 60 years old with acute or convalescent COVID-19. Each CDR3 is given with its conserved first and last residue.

CASRPRGWGRNQPQHF,16,TRBV10-1,TRBJ1-5
CAISQPQHF,9,TRBV19,TRBJ1-5
CASRPTGFPGNTIYF,15,TRBV6-5,TRBJ1-3
CASSQSWVGGSGGYTF,16,TRBV3-1/TRBV3-2,TRBJ1-2
CASSPPGSVNTEAFF,15,TRBV18,TRBJ1-1
CASSAGRSRYQPQHF,15,TRBV2,TRBJ1-5
CASSQRGLSGNTIYF,15,TRBV2,TRBJ1-3
CATSRDQGAMEAFF,14,TRBV15,TRBJ1-1
CASSEVGQGYNEQFF,15,TRBV10-1,TRBJ2-1
CASSSAGGHYEQYF,14,TRBV5-5,TRBJ2-7
CATGDVGTGSFSGYTF,16,TRBV24-1,TRBJ1-2
CASSLGRGTPDQHF,14,TRBV5-6,TRBJ1-5
CASSISGPTEAFF,13,TRBV18,TRBJ1-1
CASSISLAGTYEQYF,15,TRBV19,TRBJ2-7
CASSLVSPGYEQYF,14,TRBV11-2,TRBJ2-7
CASSLEAGVISGNTIYF,17,TRBV11-2,TRBJ1-3
CASSLEGRGEKLFF,14,TRBV5-1,TRBJ1-4
CASSLGQGVYNEQFF,15,TRBV18,TRBJ2-1
CASSPVGGALVGANVLTF,18,TRBV9,TRBJ2-6
CASADRGSYNSPLHF,15,TRBV18,TRBJ1-6
CASSRDSYNSPLHF,14,TRBV9,TRBJ1-6
CSVGQGATEAFF,12,TRBV29-1,TRBJ1-1